This T cell receptor beta chain was identified in a study of shared clonotypes between healthy human individuals. General study points: Only blood was sampled, and tissue TCR repertoires likely differ from blood ones.

Deep-level settings were used for running the assay. Method: immunoSEQ multiplex PCR; TCRdb's copy keeps in-frame clones and lacks some. The data show 1,500,000 or so clones, with roughly 95% seen just once and approximately 1.1% held by the top ten. To note about this clone: What it recognizes is unknown.

The germline gives CDR1 GTSNPN, CDR2 SVGIG (reference sequence). V shed 7 bases, J shed 10 bases, and the junction held 12 bases outside the gene matches. This CDR3 has 14 amino acids. The gene calls are TRBV30 and TRBJ2-1; TRBD2 agrees at 11 bases. The specimen sequenced was naive CD4+ T cells sorted from blood. Subset meaning: CD45RA+ positively selected. The source of this sequence is a man aged 25 to 40 in good health. The CDR3 loop reads CALTGTSGVGEQFF. In DNA, the CDR3 is TGTGCCTTAACCGGGACTAGCGGTGTTGGGGAGCAGTTCTTC. The full variable domain, its missing parts supplied by reference TRBV30 and TRBJ2-1, is SQTIHQWPATLVQPVGSPLSLECTVEGTSNPNLYWYRQAAGRGLQLLFYSVGIGQISSEVPQNLSASRPQDRQFILSSKKLLLSDSGFYLCALTGTSGVGEQFFGPGTRLTVL.